The 23 T cell receptor beta chains given below trace back to one sample, sequenced in a study of T cells after yellow fever vaccination. TCRdb reprocessed the 5' RACE reads with MiXCR, giving one entry per CDR3 protein. Of 360,000 or so distinct CDR3 sequences listed, roughly 12% are singletons. Sequenced material: PBMCs, taken on the day of the first yellow fever vaccination. These receptors all come from a man aged 18 to 35 who received the YFV17D yellow fever vaccine.

The rearrangement joins TRBV20-1 to TRBJ2-5; D is unclear. The CDR3 is 12 residues long. The germline V gene has CDR1 DFQATT and CDR2 SNEGSKA (reference sequence). V shed 5 bases and J shed 5 bases, with 12 bases lying between them. CDR3 region: CSAPQKNETQYF. CDR3 nucleotide sequence: TGCAGTGCTCCTCAGAAAAACGAGACCCAGTACTTC.

The chain uses TRBV20-1 and TRBJ2-1; TRBD2 is a possible D gene (5 bases). This CDR3 region has 13 residues. Trimming cost V 3 bases and J 2 bases, with 8 bases left between them. Germline V lookup: CDR1 DFQATT, CDR2 SNEGSKA (reference sequence). The DNA for the CDR3 is TGCAGTGCTAGGAGGGAGACCTACAATGAGCAGTTCTTC. This encodes CSARRETYNEQFF.

This chain links TRBV7-2 with TRBJ1-2; D remains unclear. The CDR3 sequence is 14 residues long. Germline V lookup: CDR1 SGHTA, CDR2 FQGNSA. The V end lost 1 base, the J end lost 4 bases, and 10 bases lay between the germline ends. Here the CDR3 reads CASSLVGRPYGYTF. Here the CDR3 DNA reads TGTGCCAGCAGCTTAGTGGGCAGACCCTATGGCTACACCTTC.

This clonotype was seen at least ten times. In DNA, the CDR3 is TGCGCCAGCAGCTTGGAGGGGGGATTCCAGCCCCAGCATTTT. Protein: CASSLEGGFQPQHF. The V gene is TRBV5-1, the J gene TRBJ1-5; D is possibly TRBD1 (6 bases). Germline loops: CDR1 SGHRS, CDR2 YFSETQ. The CDR3 spans 14 residues. The V end was cut by 0 bases, the J end by 7 bases, with 11 bases between.

This clonotype showed up just a few times. This chain links TRBV7-2 with TRBJ2-1; possible D gene TRBD2, 5 bases. V was trimmed by 0 bases and J by 8 bases, leaving 14 bases between them. The germline V gene encodes CDR1 SGHTA and CDR2 FQGNSA. This CDR3 has 15 amino acids. As DNA, the CDR3 is TGTGCCAGCAGCTTAGCGAGGGCCCTGCCGCATGAGCAGTTCTTC. Protein: CASSLARALPHEQFF.

V usage is TRBV12-3 or TRBV12-4 and J usage is TRBJ2-3; possibly TRBD2 for D (6 bases). CDR3 length: 14 residues. V was shortened by 2 bases and J by 3 bases, with 9 bases between the two germline ends. The CDR3 region has the DNA TGTGCCAGCAGTTTATTGCGGGAAACAGATACGCAGTATTTT. Protein: CASSLLRETDTQYF.

This clonotype was counted once. This chain links TRBV5-1 with TRBJ1-2, with 8 nucleotides matching TRBD1. The V segment lost 9 bases and the J segment 6 bases; nucleotides outside the gene matches: 19. The length of the CDR3 is 16 residues. Per germline, CDR1 SGHRS and CDR2 YFSETQ. CDR3 DNA sequence: TGCGCCACCGGACTGACAGGGGATCAGAAAAGGGATGGCTACACCTTC. Translation gives CATGLTGDQKRDGYTF.

This clonotype has at least ten counts. The J gene is TRBJ2-4, the V gene TRBV7-2; 8 bases are shared with TRBD2. This CDR3 has 19 amino acids. V gave up 0 bases and J gave up 0 bases; unmatched junction bases: 10. The germline CDR1 and CDR2 sequences are SGHTA and FQGNSA. The CDR3 here is CASSLALARGVLAKNIQYF. CDR3 in DNA: TGTGCCAGCAGCTTAGCCTTGGCGCGGGGGGTACTAGCCAAAAACATTCAGTACTTC.

This clonotype was seen a handful of times. This chain uses TRBV20-1 with TRBJ2-1; TRBD2 matches at 10 bases. CDR3 length: 14 residues. The V segment lost 0 bases and the J segment 7 bases; nucleotides outside the gene matches: 3. The V gene's germline CDR1 is DFQATT and CDR2 SNEGSKA (reference sequence). This CDR3 reads CSAREGSGRNEQFF. The DNA of the CDR3 is TGCAGTGCTAGAGAAGGTAGCGGGAGGAATGAGCAGTTCTTC.

This clonotype was seen repeatedly, ten times or more. The J gene is TRBJ1-2, the V gene TRBV10-3; weak D call: TRBD1 (5 bases). Trimming left V 3 bases short and J 1 base short, with 12 bases between. In germline, CDR1 is ENHRY, CDR2 SYGVKD. The CDR3 covers 15 residues. For the CDR3, the DNA is TGTGCCATCAGTGATCCGGGACGGGATAACTATGGCTACACCTTC. Translation: CAISDPGRDNYGYTF.

This clonotype showed up just a few times. The genes are TRBV20-1 and TRBJ2-3, with D perhaps TRBD1 or TRBD2 (5 bases each). CDR3 size: 13 residues. The germline CDR1 and CDR2 sequences are DFQATT and SNEGSKA (reference sequence). Deletions cut 1 base from V and 4 bases from J, with 9 bases between. The CDR3 DNA follows: TGCAGTGCTAGAGCGGGGCAGTCAGATACGCAGTATTTT. Amino acids: CSARAGQSDTQYF.

The CDR3: CSATGPNGETQYF. The CDR3 DNA reads as TGCAGTGCTACCGGACCAAACGGGGAGACCCAGTACTTC. The rearrangement links TRBV20-1 to TRBJ2-5, with unresolved D. This CDR3 spans 13 amino acids. Germline V CDR1 and CDR2: DFQATT, SNEGSKA (reference sequence). V gave up 4 bases and J gave up 5 bases, with 14 bases separating them.

The sample holds many counts of this clonotype. The chain carries TRBV29-1 and TRBJ2-3, with unresolved D. CDR1 is SQVTM, CDR2 ANQGSEA, per germline. This CDR3 comprises 13 residues. Trimming left V 1 base short and J 3 bases short, with 8 bases between. In DNA, the CDR3 is TGCAGCGTTGAAGCCCGCTTTACAGATACGCAGTATTTT. Amino acids: CSVEARFTDTQYF.

V is TRBV7-2 and J is TRBJ2-2, with 9 nucleotides matching TRBD1. With V trimmed by 1 base and J by 0 bases, 3 bases remained unmatched. This CDR3 is built from 17 residues. CDR1 and CDR2 from the germline V gene are SGHTA and FQGNSA. Here the CDR3 reads CASSLGRTGANTGELFF. CDR3 DNA: TGTGCCAGCAGCTTAGGCCGGACAGGGGCGAACACCGGGGAGCTGTTTTTT.

The chain joins TRBV9 to TRBJ1-6; the D is unclear. Germline-derived CDR1 and CDR2 are SGDLS and YYNGEE. This CDR3 spans 14 amino acids. Trimming took off 2 bases at V and 8 bases at J, with 11 bases between the two ends. The CDR3 coding sequence is TGTGCCAGCAGCGTGCGGGTAGTTGATTCACCCCTCCACTTT. It translates to CASSVRVVDSPLHF.

This clonotype was seen a handful of times. Lacking the conserved final phenylalanine or tryptophan, this CDR3 likely reflects a read error. The CDR3: CASSQASGSSTDTQYV. As DNA, the CDR3 is TGCGCCAGCAGCCAGGCTAGCGGATCTAGCACAGATACGCAGTATGTT. The J gene is TRBJ2-3, the V gene TRBV4-1; 7 bases are a match to TRBD2. The CDR3 contains 16 residues. The V gene end was trimmed by 3 bases and the J gene end by 0 bases; junction bases not matched to a gene: 6. Germline values: CDR1 MGHRA, CDR2 YSYEKL.

This clonotype was detected a few times. The rearrangement joins TRBV11-2 to TRBJ1-2; 7 nucleotides line up with TRBD1. This CDR3 is built from 15 residues. Germline V CDR1 and CDR2: SGHAT, FQNNGV. The V segment lost 1 base and the J segment 3 bases; nucleotides outside the gene matches: 5. CDR3 amino acids: CASSLGQTGYYGYTF. In DNA form, the CDR3 reads TGTGCCAGCAGCTTAGGCCAGACAGGGTACTATGGCTACACCTTC.

The chain has TRBV19 and TRBJ2-7; D gene unclear. Trimming took 2 bases from V and 5 from J, leaving 7 bases between them. The CDR3 is 12 amino acids. Germline V gene sequence: CDR1 LNHDA, CDR2 SQIVND (reference sequence). DNA of the CDR3: TGTGCCAGTAGTATACAGCCCCACGAGCAGTACTTC. Protein: CASSIQPHEQYF.

This clonotype was found a few times. This chain uses TRBV18 with TRBJ2-5; 9 bases match TRBD1. This CDR3 is built from 18 residues. V trimming: 2 bases; J trimming: 5 bases; junction bases outside the gene matches: 15. CDR1 KGHSH and CDR2 LQKENI come from the germline V gene. CDR3 bases: TGTGCCAGCTCACCAATTGTTTTCGGGACAGGGTTGGAGGAGACCCAGTACTTC. As protein: CASSPIVFGTGLEETQYF. The full variable domain, its missing parts supplied by reference TRBV18 and TRBJ2-5, is NAGVMQNPRHLVRRRGQEARLRCSPMKGHSHVYWYRQLPEEGLKFMVYLQKENIIDESGMPKERFSAEFPKEGPSILRIQQVVRGDSAAYFCASSPIVFGTGLEETQYFGPGTRLLVL.

The J gene is TRBJ2-3, the V gene TRBV13; TRBD2 is a possible D gene (5 bases). CDR3 length: 15 amino acids. Germline loops: CDR1 PRHDT, CDR2 FYEKMQ (reference sequence). V was cut by 1 base and J by 2 bases, with 10 bases left in between. The CDR3 here is CASSLVLASTDTQYF. CDR3 nucleotide sequence: TGTGCCAGCAGCTTAGTTCTAGCATCCACAGATACGCAGTATTTT.

This CDR3 reads CASSPESWPLHF. DNA of the CDR3: TGCGCCAGCAGCCCGGAGAGTTGGCCTCTCCACTTT. The chain has TRBV4-1 and TRBJ1-6; D is uncertain. V lost 4 bases to trimming and J lost 16 bases, with 14 bases between them. Germline V gene lookup returns CDR1 MGHRA and CDR2 YSYEKL. This CDR3 has 12 residues.

This clonotype was seen a handful of times. The J gene is TRBJ2-1, the V gene TRBV5-1, with 9 bases fitting TRBD1. V lost 4 bases to trimming and J lost 1 base; unmatched junction nucleotides: 9. The CDR3 consists of 17 residues. The V gene's germline CDR1 is SGHRS and CDR2 YFSETQ. The CDR3 sequence is CASSPRTGVVSYNEQFF. The CDR3 DNA follows: TGCGCCAGCAGCCCCCGGACAGGGGTGGTATCCTACAATGAGCAGTTCTTC.

This clonotype was found a few times. V usage is TRBV4-1 and J usage is TRBJ2-1, with D maybe TRBD1 (6 bases). Germline CDR1 is MGHRA and CDR2 is YSYEKL. The CDR3 loop spans 16 amino acids. The V gene lost 1 base and the J gene lost 0 bases, with 10 bases spanning the gap. CDR3 in DNA: TGCGCCAGCAGCCAAGCCTGGACAGCCTCCTACAATGAGCAGTTCTTC. Encoded protein: CASSQAWTASYNEQFF.